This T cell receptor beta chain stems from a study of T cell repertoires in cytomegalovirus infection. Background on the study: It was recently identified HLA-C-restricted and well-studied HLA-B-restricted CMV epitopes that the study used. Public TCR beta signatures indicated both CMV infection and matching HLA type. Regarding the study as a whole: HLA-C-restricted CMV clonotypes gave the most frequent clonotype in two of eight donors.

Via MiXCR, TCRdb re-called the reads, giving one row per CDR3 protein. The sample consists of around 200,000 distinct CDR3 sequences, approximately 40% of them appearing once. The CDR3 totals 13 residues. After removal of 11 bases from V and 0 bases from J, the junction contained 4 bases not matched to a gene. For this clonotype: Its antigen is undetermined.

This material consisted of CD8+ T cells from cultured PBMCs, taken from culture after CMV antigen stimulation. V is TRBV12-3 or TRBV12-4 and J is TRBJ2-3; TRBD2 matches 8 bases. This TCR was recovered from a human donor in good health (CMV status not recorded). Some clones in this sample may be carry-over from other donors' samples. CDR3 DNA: TGTGCCTCCAGCGGGAGTAGCACAGATACGCAGTATTTT. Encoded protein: CASSGSSTDTQYF.